These T cell receptor beta chains were read from a single sample in a study of blood T cell repertoires in COVID-19. Data came from immunoSEQ multiplex PCR; TCRdb stores just in-frame clones and leaves some out. The repertoire consists of about 370,000 clones, with over 75% occurring once and the leading ten covering more than 0.8%. What was sequenced was PBMCs or T cells enriched from blood (not recorded which). These receptors all come from a man aged 18 to 35 who had recovered from COVID-19. Each CDR3 is given with its conserved first and last residue. A D gene is named only where the DNA matches it firmly. Clone size is stated in some rows and not others, as once, few, many or a class when expanded.

TGTGCCAGCAGCTTAACGAGACAGGGAAGGTGGACCTACGAGCAGTACTTC,CASSLTRQGRWTYEQYF,.,TRBV7-9,TRBD1,TRBJ2-7
TGCAGCGTTGCCTGGACTAGCGCAGAGCAGTTCTTC,CSVAWTSAEQFF,once,TRBV29-1,TRBD2,TRBJ2-1
TGCGCCAGCAGCCAAGAGTCGCCTAGCGGGTACAATGAGCAGTTCTTC,CASSQESPSGYNEQFF,.,TRBV4-1,TRBD2,TRBJ2-1
TGTGCCAGCATCCCCCGGACGACTAGCGGGACGGTGTATACGCAGTATTTT,CASIPRTTSGTVYTQYF,.,TRBV7-8,TRBD2,TRBJ2-3
TGTGCCAGCAGCCTATCCGGGACTAGTCGGGCCGGGGAGCTGTTTTTT,CASSLSGTSRAGELFF,few,TRBV9,TRBD2,TRBJ2-2
TGTGCCAGCAGTTCGGGGGGTGAAAAACTGTTTTTT,CASSSGGEKLFF,.,TRBV28,.,TRBJ1-4
TGTGCCAGCTCACCCACCATAGTAAGGCCGGGACAGGGGACAGAAAAACTGTTTTTT,CASSPTIVRPGQGTEKLFF,.,TRBV18,TRBD1,TRBJ1-4
TGTGCCAGCAGCTTGGCTATTAGCGGGATTAGCGGGGAGCTGTTTTTT,CASSLAISGISGELFF,.,TRBV5-5,TRBD2,TRBJ2-2
TGTGCCAGCAGTACCGGGACAGCGAACGATCAGCCCCAGCATTTT,CASSTGTANDQPQHF,.,TRBV6-2/TRBV6-3,TRBD1,TRBJ1-5
TGTGCCATCATGGACAACACAGATACGCAGTATTTT,CAIMDNTDTQYF,many,TRBV10-3,.,TRBJ2-3
TGTGCCACCGAGTCTAGGTACAATGAGCAGTTCTTC,CATESRYNEQFF,.,TRBV5-8,.,TRBJ2-1
TGCGCCAGCAGCTTGGCCGAGATCAGGGTAATGAACACTGAAGCTTTCTTT,CASSLAEIRVMNTEAFF,.,TRBV5-1,.,TRBJ1-1
TGCAGCGTTGCTGCGGGAGTCCTGAGAACAGATACGCAGTATTTT,CSVAAGVLRTDTQYF,.,TRBV29-1,TRBD2,TRBJ2-3
TGCAGCGTTTTAGCCTTTGGGACCCAGTACTTC,CSVLAFGTQYF,.,TRBV29-1,.,TRBJ2-5
TGTGCCAGCAGCTTATCTAGCGGGAGGTCCGATACGCAGTATTTT,CASSLSSGRSDTQYF,.,TRBV7-9,TRBD2,TRBJ2-3
TGTGCCAGCAGCCGAAACCGGGACAGAGCAGATACGCAGTATTTT,CASSRNRDRADTQYF,.,TRBV7-9,TRBD1,TRBJ2-3
TGTGCCAGCAGCTTAAACGGGCAAGAGACCCAGTACTTC,CASSLNGQETQYF,.,TRBV11-2,.,TRBJ2-5
TGTGCCAGCAGCTCCCGCGGGGGGGCCTACAATGAGCAGTTCTTC,CASSSRGGAYNEQFF,.,TRBV7-2,TRBD2,TRBJ2-1
TGTGCCAGCAGCAGAAAACTAGACCCGGGGACAGGGACTGTAGCTTTCTTT,CASSRKLDPGTGTVAFF,.,TRBV9,TRBD1,TRBJ1-1
TGTGCTAGTGGTTTTACCGCTCCCGGGACATGGCCCCAGCATTTT,CASGFTAPGTWPQHF,.,TRBV12-5,.,TRBJ1-5
TGCGCCAGCAGCCAAGATCTGAGGCGGGCCTATAATTCACCCCTCCACTTT,CASSQDLRRAYNSPLHF,.,TRBV4-1,.,TRBJ1-6
TGTGCCAGCAGTTTAGGGGGCGCGAAGTCCGGGGAGCTGTTTTTT,CASSLGGAKSGELFF,.,TRBV27,.,TRBJ2-2
TGCAGCGCCCCTGGAGGGGGCGCCGTCACCAGAGAGCAGTTCTTC,CSAPGGGAVTREQFF,.,TRBV29-1,.,TRBJ2-1
TGTGCCAGCAGTGATGGCGGGAGTTATACCTACAATGAGCAGTTCTTC,CASSDGGSYTYNEQFF,.,TRBV2,TRBD2,TRBJ2-1
TGTGCCAGCAGTTCCCCCTCAAGCGGGTTATACAATGAGCAGTTCTTC,CASSSPSSGLYNEQFF,.,TRBV28,.,TRBJ2-1
TGTGCCAGCACACGGACTAGCGGGAGGGGGGGAGAGACCCAGTACTTC,CASTRTSGRGGETQYF,.,TRBV2,TRBD2,TRBJ2-5
TGTGCCAGCAGCCTCTCTAGCGGACCCTACAATGAGCAGTTCTTC,CASSLSSGPYNEQFF,.,TRBV14,TRBD2,TRBJ2-1